These T cell receptor beta chains were read from a single sample in a study of T-cell memory formation after mild COVID-19. TCRdb ran MiXCR on the 5' RACE reads and lists one entry per CDR3 protein. The sample lists 150,000 or so distinct CDR3 sequences, 20% to 25% occurring once. The sample comprised PBMCs or a T cell subset sorted from them (not recorded which). The receptors shown here come from an adult woman who had mild COVID-19 (a few samples of this study predate the infection). Cell type and time point are not known. Each CDR3 is given with its conserved first and last residue. D genes are given only for firm matches. Size values are once, few and many counts, or a class for expanded clones, and some rows have none.

J gene,clone size,V gene,D gene,CDR3 DNA,CDR3 protein
TRBJ2-7,NA,TRBV11-1,NA,TGTGCCAGCAGCTGGTCGAGGGCTAGCGACGAGCAGTACTTC,CASSWSRASDEQYF
TRBJ2-1,NA,TRBV12-3/TRBV12-4,TRBD1,TGTGCCAGCAGTTTAGGGACAGGGGGCAATGAGCAGTTCTTC,CASSLGTGGNEQFF
TRBJ1-3,NA,TRBV5-1,NA,TGCGCCAGCAGCTTGGAAGGTTCGGCAAACACCATATATTTT,CASSLEGSANTIYF
TRBJ2-7,NA,TRBV30,NA,TGTGCCTGGAGTGTAAGGGGGGACGGCTCCTACGAGCAGTACTTC,CAWSVRGDGSYEQYF
TRBJ2-3,NA,TRBV7-6,TRBD2,TGTGCCAGCAGCTCGCTACTAGCGGAGATTGAAGATACGCAGTATTTT,CASSSLLAEIEDTQYF
TRBJ2-7,few,TRBV7-8,TRBD1,TGTGCCAGCAGCTGGGGGACAGGGGGGTCCTACGAGCAGTACTTC,CASSWGTGGSYEQYF
TRBJ2-5,few,TRBV29-1,NA,TGCAGCGGGAATGGAGGCGAGATGGAGACCCAGTACTTC,CSGNGGEMETQYF
TRBJ2-3,few,TRBV27,TRBD2,TGTGCCAGCAGTTTAACCGGGGGGGGCGGTGGCACAGATACGCAGTATTTT,CASSLTGGGGGTDTQYF
TRBJ2-2,NA,TRBV6-4,NA,TGTGCCAGCAGGCAAGGGGGAGTACAGGACACCGGGGAGCTGTTTTTT,CASRQGGVQDTGELFF
TRBJ1-1,NA,TRBV5-1,NA,TGCGCCAGCAGCTTGGAGGACGCGAACACTGAAGCTTTCTTT,CASSLEDANTEAFF
TRBJ2-6,few,TRBV11-2,NA,TGTGCCACCCTCTCTGGGGCCAACGTCCTGACTTTC,CATLSGANVLTF
TRBJ2-7,NA,TRBV15,TRBD2,TGTGCCACCAGCAGAGATGGAAGTTTAGCGGGGCTGGCCTACGAGCAGTACTTC,CATSRDGSLAGLAYEQYF
TRBJ2-1,NA,TRBV29-1,NA,TGCAGCGTTGAAGAAGAACGGGGGCTGGTAGGGGAGCAGTTCTTC,CSVEEERGLVGEQFF
TRBJ2-3,few,TRBV25-1,NA,TGTGCCAGCAGTGAATATATTGAGAGGGCAGGCACAGATACGCAGTATTTT,CASSEYIERAGTDTQYF
TRBJ1-1,NA,TRBV29-1,NA,TGCAGCGTTGTTGGGTTGACAGGGAACACTGAAGCTTTCTTT,CSVVGLTGNTEAFF
TRBJ2-7,few,TRBV6-5,NA,TGTGCCAGCGGCCCCGCAGGGCATAGCGAGCAGTACTTC,CASGPAGHSEQYF
TRBJ2-5,NA,TRBV12-3/TRBV12-4,NA,TGTGCCAGCAGTTCGATGGAAAAAGAGACCCAGTACTTC,CASSSMEKETQYF
TRBJ2-7,NA,TRBV28,TRBD1,TGTGCCAGCAGCACCACCGGGACAGGGTCCTACGAGCAGTACTTC,CASSTTGTGSYEQYF
TRBJ2-2,few,TRBV30,NA,TGTGCCTGGAACCTGAAGAATACGAACACCGGGGAGCTGTTTTTT,CAWNLKNTNTGELFF
TRBJ2-2,NA,TRBV7-9,NA,TGTGCCAGCACGGGGGCAGTAATGCCCGCTTTGAACACCGGGGAGCTGTTTTTT,CASTGAVMPALNTGELFF
TRBJ2-5,NA,TRBV7-2,TRBD2,TGTGCCAGCAGCTTAGAGACTAGCGGGTGGGAGACCCAGTACTTC,CASSLETSGWETQYF
TRBJ1-1,NA,TRBV9,NA,TGTGCCAGCAGCGTAGGAGCAGAGAACACTGAAGCTTTCTTT,CASSVGAENTEAFF
TRBJ2-2,NA,TRBV9,TRBD1,TGTGCCAGCAGCGTTCCGGGACAGGGGGTGAACACCGGGGAGCTGTTTTTT,CASSVPGQGVNTGELFF
TRBJ2-7,NA,TRBV11-2,NA,TGTGCCAGCAGCTGGGGACCACGCGAGCAGTACTTC,CASSWGPREQYF
TRBJ2-7,NA,TRBV7-9,TRBD2,TGTGCCAGCAGGCGGGAGCGTTCCTACGAGCAGTACTTC,CASRRERSYEQYF
TRBJ1-3,NA,TRBV13,NA,TGTGCCAGCAGCTCGACAGACTACTCTGGAAACACCATATATTTT,CASSSTDYSGNTIYF
TRBJ2-3,few,TRBV3-1,NA,TGTGCCAGCAAAAGAACGGGGGGCTATACAGATACGCAGTATTTT,CASKRTGGYTDTQYF
TRBJ2-6,NA,TRBV9,NA,TGTGCCAGCAGCGTAGCCGAGTCTGGGGCCAACGTCCTGACTTTC,CASSVAESGANVLTF
TRBJ2-7,few,TRBV20-1,NA,TGCAGTGCTAGAGTCGAGGGCTACGAGCAGTACTTC,CSARVEGYEQYF
TRBJ2-7,NA,TRBV5-6,NA,TGTGCCAGCAGCTTGGTCTCTGGGGGAGTCGAGCAGTACTTC,CASSLVSGGVEQYF
TRBJ1-2,few,TRBV7-6,NA,TGTGCCAGCAGCCACCTCTCTGGGGGGACGAACTATGGCTACACCTTC,CASSHLSGGTNYGYTF
TRBJ2-1,few,TRBV10-2,NA,TGCGCCAGCAGCCGTACGGGGCGGCCCAATGAGCAGTTCTTC,CASSRTGRPNEQFF
TRBJ2-1,NA,TRBV27,TRBD2,TGTGCCAGCAGGGAGTATAGCGGGAGGGCTTCCCATGAGCAGTTCTTC,CASREYSGRASHEQFF
TRBJ2-3,few,TRBV12-3/TRBV12-4,NA,TGTGCCAGCAGTTTTCAGGAGGTCAGAACCACGGATACGCAGTATTTT,CASSFQEVRTTDTQYF
TRBJ2-2,NA,TRBV12-3/TRBV12-4,NA,TGTGCCAGCAGTTCCGCCCAGACAGCCGGGGAGCTGTTTTTT,CASSSAQTAGELFF
TRBJ2-1,NA,TRBV15,TRBD2,TGTGCCACCAGCAGAGCGACTAGCGGGCTCAATGAGCAGTTCTTC,CATSRATSGLNEQFF
TRBJ2-3,NA,TRBV24-1,NA,TGTGCCACCAGTGGGGGCGATACGCAGTATTTT,CATSGGDTQYF
TRBJ1-1,NA,TRBV4-3,NA,TGCGCCAGCAGCCAAGTTCATCGGCAGGGCGAGAACACTGAAGCTTTCTTT,CASSQVHRQGENTEAFF
TRBJ2-5,NA,TRBV6-2/TRBV6-3,NA,TGTGCCAGCAGTCCGCGACAGGTCAAGGTGGAGACCCAGTACTTC,CASSPRQVKVETQYF
TRBJ1-2,NA,TRBV12-3/TRBV12-4,NA,TGTGCCAGCAGTTTAGTACCGGGACTGGATGGCTACACCTTC,CASSLVPGLDGYTF
TRBJ1-1,NA,TRBV7-6,NA,TGTGCCAGCAGCGCCAGCCCACCGGACCTCGGGGCTGAAGCTTTCTTT,CASSASPPDLGAEAFF
TRBJ2-7,few,TRBV20-1,NA,TGCAGTGCTGGATCCCCAGAGGAAGTTTACGAGCAGTACTTC,CSAGSPEEVYEQYF
TRBJ2-1,few,TRBV29-1,NA,TGCAGCGTCACAATAAGGGTCCCCGGATTGCAATACGAGCAGTTCTTC,CSVTIRVPGLQYEQFF
TRBJ2-1,NA,TRBV7-9,NA,TGTGCCAGCTCACGGGATCACAATGAGCAGTTCTTC,CASSRDHNEQFF
TRBJ2-7,NA,TRBV27,NA,TGTGCCAGCAGTTCCCGGGATCCCTACGAGCAGTACTTC,CASSSRDPYEQYF
TRBJ1-1,NA,TRBV7-7,NA,TGTGCTAGCAGCCCCCTACGAGAGGCTGAAGCTTTCTTT,CASSPLREAEAFF
TRBJ2-3,NA,TRBV9,NA,TGTGCCAGCAGCGTAGCGGCGGACTCCACAGATACGCAGTATTTT,CASSVAADSTDTQYF
TRBJ2-3,few,TRBV30,TRBD2,TGTGCCTGGAGTGAGGGACTAAGCACAGATACGCAGTATTTT,CAWSEGLSTDTQYF
TRBJ1-1,medium-sized,TRBV29-1,NA,TGCAGCCCGGGTGGTTACACTGAAGCTTTCTTT,CSPGGYTEAFF
TRBJ2-1,once,TRBV12-3/TRBV12-4,TRBD2,TGTGCCAGCAGTTCTCGGGGGACTAGCGGGGGGGCTTATAACAATGAGCAGTTCTTC,CASSSRGTSGGAYNNEQFF
TRBJ1-2,NA,TRBV24-1,NA,TGTGCCACCAGTGATGAAGGGAATCCGGGCTATGGCTACACCTTC,CATSDEGNPGYGYTF
TRBJ1-3,few,TRBV5-1,NA,TGCGCCAGCAGCCCCCAGTTGGGCAGGGGCCTCATCAGCTCTGGAAACACCATATATTTT,CASSPQLGRGLISSGNTIYF
TRBJ2-7,few,TRBV7-9,NA,TGTGCCAGCAGCTTTTCGGGGTTCTACGAGCAGTACTTC,CASSFSGFYEQYF
TRBJ2-5,NA,TRBV12-3/TRBV12-4,NA,TGTGCCAGCAGTCTAAATGCGGAGACCCAGTACTTC,CASSLNAETQYF
TRBJ2-2,NA,TRBV20-1,NA,TGCAGTGCTGAGGGCACCGGGGAGCTGTTTTTT,CSAEGTGELFF
TRBJ2-1,NA,TRBV4-1,NA,TGCGCCAGCAGCCAAGATCCCGGGCTCTACAATGAGCAGTTCTTC,CASSQDPGLYNEQFF
TRBJ1-6,NA,TRBV7-9,NA,TGTGCCAGCAGCCCATTTGAAACCAGCTCCTATAATTCACCCCTCCACTTT,CASSPFETSSYNSPLHF
TRBJ2-7,NA,TRBV7-9,TRBD1,TGTGCCAGCAGCTTAACCGGCAGGGGGTACGAGCAGTACTTC,CASSLTGRGYEQYF
TRBJ2-5,NA,TRBV9,NA,TGTGCCAGCAGCGTAGGTGATCAATTTCCGTGGGAGACCCAGTACTTC,CASSVGDQFPWETQYF
TRBJ2-1,NA,TRBV7-6,TRBD2,TGTGCCAGCAGCTTATATTCTAGCGGGGATGAGCAGTTCTTC,CASSLYSSGDEQFF